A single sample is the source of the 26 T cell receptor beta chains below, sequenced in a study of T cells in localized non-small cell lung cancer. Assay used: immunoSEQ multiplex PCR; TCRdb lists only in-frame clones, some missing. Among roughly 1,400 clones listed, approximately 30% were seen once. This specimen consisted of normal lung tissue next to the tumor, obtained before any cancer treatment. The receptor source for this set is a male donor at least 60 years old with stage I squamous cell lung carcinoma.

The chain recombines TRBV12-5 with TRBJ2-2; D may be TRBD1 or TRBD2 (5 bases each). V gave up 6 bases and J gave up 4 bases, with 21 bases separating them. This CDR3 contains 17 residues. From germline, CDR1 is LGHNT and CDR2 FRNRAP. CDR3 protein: CASGPAPGPTFTGELFF. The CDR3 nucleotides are TGTGCTAGTGGACCGGCTCCGGGACCTACTTTCACCGGGGAGCTGTTTTTT.

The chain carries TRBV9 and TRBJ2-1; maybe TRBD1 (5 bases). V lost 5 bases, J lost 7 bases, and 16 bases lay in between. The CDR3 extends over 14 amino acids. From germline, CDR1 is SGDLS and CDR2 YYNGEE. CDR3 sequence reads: CASSERGHQNEQFF. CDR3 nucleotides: TGTGCCAGCAGTGAAAGGGGCCACCAAAATGAGCAGTTCTTC.

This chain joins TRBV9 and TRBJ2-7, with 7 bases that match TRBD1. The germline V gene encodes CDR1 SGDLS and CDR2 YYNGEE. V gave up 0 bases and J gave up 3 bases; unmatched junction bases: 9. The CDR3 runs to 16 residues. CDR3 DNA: TGTGCCAGCAGCGTAGGGGCCGGGACAGAATACTACGAGCAGTACTTC. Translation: CASSVGAGTEYYEQYF.

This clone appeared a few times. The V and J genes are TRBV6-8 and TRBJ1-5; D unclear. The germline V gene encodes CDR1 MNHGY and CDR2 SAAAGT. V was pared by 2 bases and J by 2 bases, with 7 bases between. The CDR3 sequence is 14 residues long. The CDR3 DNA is TGTGCCAGCAGTTACAGGACTGGCAATCAGCCCCAGCATTTT. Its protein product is CASSYRTGNQPQHF.

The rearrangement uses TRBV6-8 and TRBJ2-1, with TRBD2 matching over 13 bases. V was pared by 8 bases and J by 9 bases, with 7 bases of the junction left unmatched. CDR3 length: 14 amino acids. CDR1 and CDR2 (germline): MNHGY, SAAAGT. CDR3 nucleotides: TGTGCCAGCGGAGGGACTAGCGGGATAGGTGAGCAGTTCTTC. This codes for CASGGTSGIGEQFF.

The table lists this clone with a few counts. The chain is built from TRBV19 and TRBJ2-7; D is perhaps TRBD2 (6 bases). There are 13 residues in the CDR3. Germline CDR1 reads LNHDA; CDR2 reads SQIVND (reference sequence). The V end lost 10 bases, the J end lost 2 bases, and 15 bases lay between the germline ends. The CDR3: CATPWAGPYEQYV. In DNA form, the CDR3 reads TGTGCCACCCCTTGGGCGGGGCCCTACGAGCAGTACGTC.

CDR3 region: CASSLGESRMNTEAFF. The CDR3 bases are TGTGCCAGCAGCTTGGGGGAGAGCCGTATGAACACTGAAGCTTTCTTT. The V and J genes are TRBV11-3 and TRBJ1-1; tentatively, D is TRBD1 (5 bases). V was shortened by 3 bases and J by 0 bases, with 14 bases between the two germline ends. CDR1 and CDR2 from the germline V gene are SGHNT and YENEEA. This CDR3 spans 16 amino acids.

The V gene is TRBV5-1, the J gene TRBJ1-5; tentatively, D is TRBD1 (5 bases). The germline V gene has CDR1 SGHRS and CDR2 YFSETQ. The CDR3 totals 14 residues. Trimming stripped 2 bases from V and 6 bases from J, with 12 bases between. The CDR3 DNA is TGCGCCAGCAGCTTTGGCGGGGACGGTCAGCCCCAGCATTTT. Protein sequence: CASSFGGDGQPQHF. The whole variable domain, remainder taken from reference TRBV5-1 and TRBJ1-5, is KAGVTQTPRYLIKTRGQQVTLSCSPISGHRSVSWYQQTPGQGLQFLFEYFSETQRNKGNFPGRFSGRQFSNSRSEMNVSTLELGDSALYLCASSFGGDGQPQHFGDGTRLSIL.

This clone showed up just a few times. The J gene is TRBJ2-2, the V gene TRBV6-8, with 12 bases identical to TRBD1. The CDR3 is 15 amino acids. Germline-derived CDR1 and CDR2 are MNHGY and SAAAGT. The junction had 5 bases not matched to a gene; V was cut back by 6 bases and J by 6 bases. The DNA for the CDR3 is TGTGCCAGCAGGGGGGACAGGGGGCATCCCGGGGAGCTGTTTTTT. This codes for CASRGDRGHPGELFF.

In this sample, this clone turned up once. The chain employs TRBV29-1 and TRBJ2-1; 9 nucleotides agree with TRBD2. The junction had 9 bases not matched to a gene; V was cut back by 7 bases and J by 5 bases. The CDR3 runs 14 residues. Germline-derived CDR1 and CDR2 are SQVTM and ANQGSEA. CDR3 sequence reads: CSGGLAGFNNEQFF. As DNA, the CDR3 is TGCAGCGGTGGGCTAGCGGGATTTAACAATGAGCAGTTCTTC.

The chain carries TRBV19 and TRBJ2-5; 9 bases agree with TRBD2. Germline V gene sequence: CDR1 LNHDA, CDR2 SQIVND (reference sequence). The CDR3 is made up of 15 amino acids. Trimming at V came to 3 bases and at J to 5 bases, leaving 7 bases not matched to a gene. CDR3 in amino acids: CASSIGTSGLETQYF. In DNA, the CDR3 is TGTGCCAGTAGTATTGGAACTAGCGGGTTGGAGACCCAGTACTTC.

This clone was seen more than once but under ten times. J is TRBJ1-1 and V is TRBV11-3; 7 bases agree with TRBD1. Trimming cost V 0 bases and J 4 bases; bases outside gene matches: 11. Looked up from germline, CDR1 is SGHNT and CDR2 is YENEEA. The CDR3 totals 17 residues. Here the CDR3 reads CASSLEGGALSGTEAFF. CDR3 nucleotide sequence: TGTGCCAGCAGCTTAGAAGGGGGCGCCTTGAGCGGCACTGAAGCTTTCTTT.

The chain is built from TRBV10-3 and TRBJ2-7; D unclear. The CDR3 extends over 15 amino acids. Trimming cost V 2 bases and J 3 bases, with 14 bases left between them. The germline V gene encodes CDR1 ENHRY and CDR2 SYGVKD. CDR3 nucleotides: TGTGCCATCAGTGAGAGTGGAAGGATAGGCTACGAGCAGTACTTC. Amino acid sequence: CAISESGRIGYEQYF.

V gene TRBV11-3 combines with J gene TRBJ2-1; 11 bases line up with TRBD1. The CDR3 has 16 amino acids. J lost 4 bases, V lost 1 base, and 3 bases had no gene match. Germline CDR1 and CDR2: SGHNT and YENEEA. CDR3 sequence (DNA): TGTGCCAGCAGCTTAGGGACAGGGGGCTTTTACAATGAGCAGTTCTTC. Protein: CASSLGTGGFYNEQFF.

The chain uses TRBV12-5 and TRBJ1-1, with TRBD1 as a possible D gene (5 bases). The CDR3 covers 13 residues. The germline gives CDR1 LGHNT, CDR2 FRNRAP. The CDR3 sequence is CANRQHQNTEAFF. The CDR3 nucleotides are TGTGCCAACAGACAGCACCAGAACACTGAAGCTTTCTTT.

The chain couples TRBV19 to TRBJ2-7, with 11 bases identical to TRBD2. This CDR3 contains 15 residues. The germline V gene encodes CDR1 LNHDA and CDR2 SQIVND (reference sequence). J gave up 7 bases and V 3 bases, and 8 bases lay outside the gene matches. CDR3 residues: CASSIVLAGGEEQYV. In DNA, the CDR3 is TGTGCCAGTAGTATCGTGCTAGCGGGAGGTGAAGAGCAGTACGTC.

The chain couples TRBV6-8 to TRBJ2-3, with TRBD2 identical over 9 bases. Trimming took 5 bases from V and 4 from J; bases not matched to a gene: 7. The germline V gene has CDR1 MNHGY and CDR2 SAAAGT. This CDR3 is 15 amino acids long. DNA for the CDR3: TGTGCCAGCAGTGACGGTAGCGGGAGTGCAGATACGCAGTATTTT. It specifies CASSDGSGSADTQYF.

CDR3 loop: CSGQSDTFNEQFF. CDR3 coding DNA: TGCAGCGGCCAAAGTGACACTTTCAATGAGCAGTTCTTC. The genes are TRBV29-1 and TRBJ2-1; the D is unclear. Germline CDR1 reads SQVTM; CDR2 reads ANQGSEA. The CDR3 has 13 residues. V dropped 7 bases and J dropped 6 bases, with 16 bases sitting between them.

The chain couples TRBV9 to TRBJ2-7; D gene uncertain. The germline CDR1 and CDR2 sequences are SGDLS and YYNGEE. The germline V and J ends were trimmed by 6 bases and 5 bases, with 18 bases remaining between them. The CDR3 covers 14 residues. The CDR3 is CASTAGPNIHEQYV. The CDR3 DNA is TGTGCCAGCACCGCCGGGCCGAACATCCACGAGCAGTACGTC.

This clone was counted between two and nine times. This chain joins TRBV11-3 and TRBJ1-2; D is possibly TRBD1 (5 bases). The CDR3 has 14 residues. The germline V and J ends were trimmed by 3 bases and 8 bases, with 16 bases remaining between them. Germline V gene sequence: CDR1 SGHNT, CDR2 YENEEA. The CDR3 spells CASSLEGRPLGYTF. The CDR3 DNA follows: TGTGCCAGCAGCTTGGAGGGGCGACCCTTGGGCTACACCTTC.

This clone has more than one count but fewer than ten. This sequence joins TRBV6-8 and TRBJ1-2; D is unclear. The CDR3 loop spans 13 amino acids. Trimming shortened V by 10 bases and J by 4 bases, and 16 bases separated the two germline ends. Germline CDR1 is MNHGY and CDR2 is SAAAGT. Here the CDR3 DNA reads TGTGCCATCGGAGCCACCCCCGGCTATGGCTACACCTTC. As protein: CAIGATPGYGYTF.

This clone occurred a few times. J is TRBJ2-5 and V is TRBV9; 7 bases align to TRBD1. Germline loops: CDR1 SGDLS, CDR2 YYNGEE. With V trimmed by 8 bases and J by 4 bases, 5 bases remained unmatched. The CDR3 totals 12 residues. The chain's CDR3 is CARMTGRETQYF. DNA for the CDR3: TGTGCCAGGATGACAGGGCGAGAGACCCAGTACTTC.

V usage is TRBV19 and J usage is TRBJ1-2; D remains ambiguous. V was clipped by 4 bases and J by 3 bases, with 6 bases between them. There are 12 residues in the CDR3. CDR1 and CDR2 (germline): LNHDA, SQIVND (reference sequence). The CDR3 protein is CASSTGHYGYTF. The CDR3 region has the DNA TGTGCCAGTAGTACAGGCCACTATGGCTACACCTTC.

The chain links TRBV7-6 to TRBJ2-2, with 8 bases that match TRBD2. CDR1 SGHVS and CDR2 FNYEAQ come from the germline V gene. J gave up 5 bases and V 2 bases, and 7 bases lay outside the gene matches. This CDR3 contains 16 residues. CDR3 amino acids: CASSLTGQRETGELFF. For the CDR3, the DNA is TGTGCCAGCAGCTTAACGGGCCAGCGGGAGACCGGGGAGCTGTTTTTT.

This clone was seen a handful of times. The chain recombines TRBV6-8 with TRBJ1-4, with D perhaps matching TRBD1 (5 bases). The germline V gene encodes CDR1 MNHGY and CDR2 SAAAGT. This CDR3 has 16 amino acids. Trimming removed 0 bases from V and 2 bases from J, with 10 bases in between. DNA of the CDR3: TGTGCCAGCAGTTACTCGATGCGGGGGACTAATGAAAAACTGTTTTTT. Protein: CASSYSMRGTNEKLFF.

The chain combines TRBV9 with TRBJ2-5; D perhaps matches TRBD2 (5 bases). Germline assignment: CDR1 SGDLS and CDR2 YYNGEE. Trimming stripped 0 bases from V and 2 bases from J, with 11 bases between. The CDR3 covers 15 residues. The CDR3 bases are TGTGCCAGCAGCGTAGGTTCAGCGGCTCAAGAGACCCAGTACTTC. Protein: CASSVGSAAQETQYF.